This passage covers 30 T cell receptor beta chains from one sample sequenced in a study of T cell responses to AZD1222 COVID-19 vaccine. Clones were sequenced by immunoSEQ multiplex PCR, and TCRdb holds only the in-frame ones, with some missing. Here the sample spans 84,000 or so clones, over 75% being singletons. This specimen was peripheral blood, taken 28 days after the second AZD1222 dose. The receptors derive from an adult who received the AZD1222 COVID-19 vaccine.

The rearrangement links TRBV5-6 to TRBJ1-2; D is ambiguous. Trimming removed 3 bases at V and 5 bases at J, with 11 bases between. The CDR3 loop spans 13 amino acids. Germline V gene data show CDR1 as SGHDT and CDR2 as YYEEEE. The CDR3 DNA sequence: TGTGCCAGCAGCTACGGGGATGAATATGGCTACACCTTC. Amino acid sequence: CASSYGDEYGYTF.

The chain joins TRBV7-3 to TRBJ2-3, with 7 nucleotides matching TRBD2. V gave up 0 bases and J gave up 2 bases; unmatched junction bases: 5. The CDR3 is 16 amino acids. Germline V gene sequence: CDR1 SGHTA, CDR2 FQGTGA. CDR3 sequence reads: CASSLTGGGHTDTQYF. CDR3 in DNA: TGTGCCAGCAGCTTAACGGGGGGAGGGCACACAGATACGCAGTATTTT. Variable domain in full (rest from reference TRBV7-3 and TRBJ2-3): GAGVSQTPSNKVTEKGKYVELRCDPISGHTALYWYRQSLGQGPEFLIYFQGTGAADDSGLPNDRFFAVRPEGSVSTLKIQRTERGDSAVYLCASSLTGGGHTDTQYFGPGTRLTVL.

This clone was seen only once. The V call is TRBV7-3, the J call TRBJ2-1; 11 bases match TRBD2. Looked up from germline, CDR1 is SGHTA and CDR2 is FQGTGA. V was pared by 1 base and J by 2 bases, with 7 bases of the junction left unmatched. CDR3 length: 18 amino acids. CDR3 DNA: TGTGCCAGCAGCTTAAGTCCTAGCGGGGGGAATGCCTACAATGAGCAGTTCTTC. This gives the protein CASSLSPSGGNAYNEQFF.

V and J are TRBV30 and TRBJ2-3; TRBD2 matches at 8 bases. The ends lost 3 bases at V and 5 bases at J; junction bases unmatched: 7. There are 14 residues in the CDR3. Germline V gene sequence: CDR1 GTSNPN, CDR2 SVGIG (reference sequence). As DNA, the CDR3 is TGTGCCTGGAGGTCCAGCGGGGGTAAAGATACGCAGTATTTT. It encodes CAWRSSGGKDTQYF. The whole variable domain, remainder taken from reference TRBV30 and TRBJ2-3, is SQTIHQWPATLVQPVGSPLSLECTVEGTSNPNLYWYRQAAGRGLQLLFYSVGIGQISSEVPQNLSASRPQDRQFILSSKKLLLSDSGFYLCAWRSSGGKDTQYFGPGTRLTVL.

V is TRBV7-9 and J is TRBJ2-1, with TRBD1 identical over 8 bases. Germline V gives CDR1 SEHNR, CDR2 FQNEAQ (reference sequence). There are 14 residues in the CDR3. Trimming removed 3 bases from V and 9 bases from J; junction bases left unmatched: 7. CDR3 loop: CASSFGQGWGEQFF. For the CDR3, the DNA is TGTGCCAGCAGCTTCGGACAGGGATGGGGTGAGCAGTTCTTC. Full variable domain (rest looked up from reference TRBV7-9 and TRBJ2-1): DTGVSQNPRHKITKRGQNVTFRCDPISEHNRLYWYRQTLGQGPEFLTYFQNEAQLEKSRLLSDRFSAERPKGSFSTLEIQRTEQGDSAMYLCASSFGQGWGEQFFGPGTRLTVL.

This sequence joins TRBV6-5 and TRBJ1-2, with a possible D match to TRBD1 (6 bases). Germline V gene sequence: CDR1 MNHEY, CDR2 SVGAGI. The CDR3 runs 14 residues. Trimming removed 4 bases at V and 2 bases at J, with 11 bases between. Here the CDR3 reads CASSFGQGNYGYTF. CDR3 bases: TGTGCCAGCAGTTTCGGGCAGGGGAACTATGGCTACACCTTC.

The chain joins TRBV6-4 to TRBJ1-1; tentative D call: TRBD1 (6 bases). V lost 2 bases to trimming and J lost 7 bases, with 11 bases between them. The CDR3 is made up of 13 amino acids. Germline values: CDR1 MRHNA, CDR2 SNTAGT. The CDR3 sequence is CASSDRRGGEAFF. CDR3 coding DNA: TGTGCCAGCAGTGACCGAAGGGGGGGTGAAGCTTTCTTT.

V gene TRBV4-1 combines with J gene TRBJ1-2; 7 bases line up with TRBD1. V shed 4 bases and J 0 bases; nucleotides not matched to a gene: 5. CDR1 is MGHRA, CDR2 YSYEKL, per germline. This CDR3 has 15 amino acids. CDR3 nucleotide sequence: TGCGCCAGCAGCCTGGGGACAGTTACTAACTATGGCTACACCTTC. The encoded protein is CASSLGTVTNYGYTF.

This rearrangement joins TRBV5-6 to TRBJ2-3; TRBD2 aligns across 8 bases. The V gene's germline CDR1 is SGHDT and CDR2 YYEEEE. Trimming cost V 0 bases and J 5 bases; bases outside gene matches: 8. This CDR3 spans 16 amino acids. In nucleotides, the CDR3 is TGTGCCAGCAGCTTGGCTTCGGCGGGGGGTGTAGATACGCAGTATTTT. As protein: CASSLASAGGVDTQYF.

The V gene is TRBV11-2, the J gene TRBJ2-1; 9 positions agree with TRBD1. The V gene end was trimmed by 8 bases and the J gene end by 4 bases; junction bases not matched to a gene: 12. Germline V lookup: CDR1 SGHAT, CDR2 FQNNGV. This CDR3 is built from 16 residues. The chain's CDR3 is CASSPMGDRVYNEQFF. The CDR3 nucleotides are TGTGCCAGCTCACCGATGGGGGACAGGGTGTACAATGAGCAGTTCTTC. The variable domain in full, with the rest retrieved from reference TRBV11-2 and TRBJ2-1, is EAGVAQSPRYKIIEKRQSVAFWCNPISGHATLYWYQQILGQGPKLLIQFQNNGVVDDSQLPKDRFSAERLKGVDSTLKIQPAKLEDSAVYLCASSPMGDRVYNEQFFGPGTRLTVL.

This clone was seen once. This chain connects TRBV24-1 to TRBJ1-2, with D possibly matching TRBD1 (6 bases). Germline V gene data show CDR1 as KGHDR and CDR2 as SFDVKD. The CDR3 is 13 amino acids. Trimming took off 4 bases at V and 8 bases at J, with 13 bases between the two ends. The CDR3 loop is CATSESGTKGYTF. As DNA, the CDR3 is TGTGCCACCAGTGAATCCGGGACAAAGGGCTACACCTTC.

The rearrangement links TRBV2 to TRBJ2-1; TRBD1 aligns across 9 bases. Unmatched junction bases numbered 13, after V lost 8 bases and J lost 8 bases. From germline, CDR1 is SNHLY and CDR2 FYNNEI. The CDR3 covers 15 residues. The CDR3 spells CASGTRDRASDEQFF. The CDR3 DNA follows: TGTGCCAGCGGAACCCGGGACAGGGCCTCCGATGAGCAGTTCTTC.

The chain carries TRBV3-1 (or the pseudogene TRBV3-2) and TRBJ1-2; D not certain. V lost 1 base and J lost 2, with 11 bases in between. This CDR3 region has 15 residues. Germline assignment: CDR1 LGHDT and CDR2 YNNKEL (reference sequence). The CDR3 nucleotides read TGTGCCAGCAGCCAAGGGACCTCCTCGAACTATGGCTACACCTTC. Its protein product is CASSQGTSSNYGYTF.

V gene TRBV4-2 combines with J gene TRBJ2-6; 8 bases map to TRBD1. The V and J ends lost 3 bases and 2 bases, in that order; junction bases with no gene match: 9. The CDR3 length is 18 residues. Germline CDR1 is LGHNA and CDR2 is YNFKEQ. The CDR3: CASSQDRVSRAGANVLTF. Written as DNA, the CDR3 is TGTGCCAGCAGCCAGGACAGGGTTTCACGGGCTGGGGCCAACGTCCTGACTTTC.

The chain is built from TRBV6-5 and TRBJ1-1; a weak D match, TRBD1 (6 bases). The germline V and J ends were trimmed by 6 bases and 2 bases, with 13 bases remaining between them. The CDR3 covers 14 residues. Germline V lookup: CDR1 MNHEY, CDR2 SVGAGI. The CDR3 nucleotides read TGTGCCAGCAGGGGGCTGGGGGCAAACACTGAAGCTTTCTTT. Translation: CASRGLGANTEAFF.

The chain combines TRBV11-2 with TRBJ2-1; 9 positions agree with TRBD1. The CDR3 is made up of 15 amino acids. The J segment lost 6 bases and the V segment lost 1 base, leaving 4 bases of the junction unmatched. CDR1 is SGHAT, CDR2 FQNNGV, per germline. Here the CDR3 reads CASSLGGTGFNEQFF. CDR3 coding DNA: TGTGCCAGCAGCTTAGGGGGGACAGGGTTCAATGAGCAGTTCTTC.

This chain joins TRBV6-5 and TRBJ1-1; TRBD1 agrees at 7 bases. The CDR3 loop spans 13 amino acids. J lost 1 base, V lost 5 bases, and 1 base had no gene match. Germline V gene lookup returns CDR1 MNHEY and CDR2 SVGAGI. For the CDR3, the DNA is TGTGCCAGCAGTAGGGACAGGAACACTGAAGCTTTCTTT. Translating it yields CASSRDRNTEAFF.

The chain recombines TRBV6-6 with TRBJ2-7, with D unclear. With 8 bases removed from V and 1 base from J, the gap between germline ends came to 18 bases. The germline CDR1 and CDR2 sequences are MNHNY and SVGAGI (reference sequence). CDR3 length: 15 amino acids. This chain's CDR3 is CASLPDGPWSYEQYF. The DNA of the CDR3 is TGTGCCAGCCTACCCGACGGCCCTTGGTCCTACGAGCAGTACTTC.

CDR3 DNA: TGTGCCACCAGTGATCCGTCCGGGGGGTACGAGCAGTACTTC. Its translation: CATSDPSGGYEQYF. J is TRBJ2-7 and V is TRBV24-1; 7 positions match TRBD2. In germline, CDR1 is KGHDR, CDR2 SFDVKD. The trim removed 3 bases at V and 4 bases at J, leaving 5 bases unmatched. This CDR3 comprises 14 residues.

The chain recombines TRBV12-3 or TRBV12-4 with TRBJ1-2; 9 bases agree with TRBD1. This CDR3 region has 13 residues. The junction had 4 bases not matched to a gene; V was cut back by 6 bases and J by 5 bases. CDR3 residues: CASSAGQGYGYTF. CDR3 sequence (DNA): TGTGCCAGCAGCGCGGGACAGGGTTATGGCTACACCTTC.

The CDR3 loop reads CASSYGTGDTEAFF. The CDR3 nucleotides read TGCGCCAGCAGTTATGGGACAGGGGACACTGAAGCTTTCTTT. The chain carries TRBV5-1 and TRBJ1-1, with 10 bases fitting TRBD1. There are 14 residues in the CDR3. V lost 5 bases and J lost 3; bases outside the gene matches: 4. Germline CDR1 is SGHRS and CDR2 is YFSETQ.

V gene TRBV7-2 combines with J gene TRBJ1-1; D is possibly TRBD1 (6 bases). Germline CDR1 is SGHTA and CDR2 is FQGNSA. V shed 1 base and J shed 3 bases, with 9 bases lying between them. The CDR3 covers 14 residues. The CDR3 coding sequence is TGTGCCAGCAGCTTAGAGAGGGGGTACACTGAAGCTTTCTTT. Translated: CASSLERGYTEAFF.

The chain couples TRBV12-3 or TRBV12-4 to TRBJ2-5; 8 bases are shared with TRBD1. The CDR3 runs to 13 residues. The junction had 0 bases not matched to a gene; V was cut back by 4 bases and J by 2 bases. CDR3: CASSWTGQETQYF. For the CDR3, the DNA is TGTGCCAGCAGTTGGACAGGGCAAGAGACCCAGTACTTC.

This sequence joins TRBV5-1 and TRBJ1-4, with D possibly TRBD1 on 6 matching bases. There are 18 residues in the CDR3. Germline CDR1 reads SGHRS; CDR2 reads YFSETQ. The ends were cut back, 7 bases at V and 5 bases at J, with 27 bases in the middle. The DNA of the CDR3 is TGCGCCAGCCCTATAAGGGGGTACGACACTTCAAGAAATGAAAAACTGTTTTTT. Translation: CASPIRGYDTSRNEKLFF.

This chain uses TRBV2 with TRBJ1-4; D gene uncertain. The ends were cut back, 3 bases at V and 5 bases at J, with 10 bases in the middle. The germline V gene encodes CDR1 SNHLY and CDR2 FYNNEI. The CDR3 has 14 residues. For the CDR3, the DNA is TGTGCCAGCAGTGAGAGGCGGTTAAATGAAAAACTGTTTTTT. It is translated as CASSERRLNEKLFF.

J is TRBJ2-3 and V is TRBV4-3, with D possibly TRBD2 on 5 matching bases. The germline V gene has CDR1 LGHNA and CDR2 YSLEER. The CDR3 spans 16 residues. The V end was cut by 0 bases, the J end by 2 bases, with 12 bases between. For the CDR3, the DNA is TGCGCCAGCAGCCAAGATCGGGGAACTCCCACAGATACGCAGTATTTT. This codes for CASSQDRGTPTDTQYF.

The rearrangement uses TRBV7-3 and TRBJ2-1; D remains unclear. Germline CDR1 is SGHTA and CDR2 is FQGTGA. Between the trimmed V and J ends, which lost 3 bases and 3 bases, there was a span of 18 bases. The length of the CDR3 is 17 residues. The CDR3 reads CASSFGTGPAHYNEQFF. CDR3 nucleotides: TGTGCCAGCAGCTTTGGTACGGGCCCGGCTCACTACAATGAGCAGTTCTTC.

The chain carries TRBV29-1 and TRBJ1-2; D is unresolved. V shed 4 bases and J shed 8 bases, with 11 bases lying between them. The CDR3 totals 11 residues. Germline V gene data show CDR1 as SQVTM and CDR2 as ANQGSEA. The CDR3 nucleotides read TGCAGCGTTGTAAGCGAGGGCGGCTACACCTTC. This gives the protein CSVVSEGGYTF.

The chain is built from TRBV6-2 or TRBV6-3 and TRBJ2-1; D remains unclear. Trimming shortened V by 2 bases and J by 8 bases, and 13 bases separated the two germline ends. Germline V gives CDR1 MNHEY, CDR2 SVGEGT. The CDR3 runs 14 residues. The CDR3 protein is CASSYDQVGDEQFF. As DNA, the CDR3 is TGTGCCAGCAGTTACGATCAGGTAGGAGATGAGCAGTTCTTC.

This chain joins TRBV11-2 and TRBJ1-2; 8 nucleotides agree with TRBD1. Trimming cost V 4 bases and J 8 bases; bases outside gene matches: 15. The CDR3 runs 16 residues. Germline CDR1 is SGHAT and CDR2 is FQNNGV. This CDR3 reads CASSSLLGQGAWGYTF. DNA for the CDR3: TGTGCCAGCAGCTCTCTTCTCGGGCAGGGGGCTTGGGGCTACACCTTC.